This entry lists 24 T cell receptor beta chains sequenced from one sample in a study of T cells in Graves' hyperthyroidism and ophthalmopathy. It was RNA transcripts that yielded the amplified TCR beta CDR3 regions. The study used the HTBI primer set for a first-round RT-PCR of the TCR CDR3. TCRdb reanalysed the multiplex PCR reads using MiXCR and keeps one entry per CDR3 protein. The sample holds some 720,000 distinct CDR3 sequences, about a sixth seen once. The sequenced sample consisted of blood. Receptors originate from a man between 18 and 29 years old with Graves' hyperthyroidism.

The gene calls are TRBV20-1 and TRBJ1-2; D call uncertain. The CDR3 extends over 13 amino acids. With 4 bases removed from V and 2 bases from J, the gap between germline ends came to 11 bases. Germline CDR1 DFQATT, CDR2 SNEGSKA (reference sequence). CDR3 region: CSAKDNRNYGYTF. The DNA for the CDR3 is TGCAGTGCTAAGGATAATCGGAACTATGGCTACACCTTC.

The V call is TRBV14, the J call TRBJ2-1; D call uncertain. The CDR3 contains 14 residues. V was clipped by 3 bases and J by 2 bases, with 8 bases between them. Germline CDR1 is SGHDN and CDR2 is FVKESK. In nucleotides, the CDR3 is TGTGCCAGCAGCCAGGCGACGGCCTACAATGAGCAGTTCTTC. It is translated as CASSQATAYNEQFF.

This clonotype has a handful of counts. This rearrangement joins TRBV27 to TRBJ2-5; 14 bases agree with TRBD2. Germline loops: CDR1 MNHEY, CDR2 SMNVEV (reference sequence). This CDR3 has 17 residues. Trimming at V came to 5 bases and at J to 7 bases, leaving 12 bases not matched to a gene. DNA for the CDR3: TGTGCCAGCAGTATCTCGGGACTAGCGGGAGAGAGGGGGACCCAGTACTTC. Translation gives CASSISGLAGERGTQYF.

This clonotype was detected only a few times. DNA of the CDR3: TGTGCCAGCACCATGACATTGGGCACTGAAGCTTTCTTT. Translated: CASTMTLGTEAFF. The rearrangement joins TRBV6-1 to TRBJ1-1, with no clear D. Germline CDR1 is MNHNS and CDR2 is SASEGT. CDR3 length: 13 residues. V lost 7 bases to trimming and J lost 4 bases, with 13 bases between them.

This clonotype was seen repeatedly, ten times or more. The gene calls are TRBV6-1 and TRBJ2-7, with D perhaps TRBD2 (6 bases). Trimming cost V 4 bases and J 0 bases, with 16 bases left between them. The CDR3 runs 16 residues. From germline, CDR1 is MNHNS and CDR2 SASEGT. Here the CDR3 reads CASSAMGGTGSYEQYF. Here the CDR3 DNA reads TGTGCCAGCAGTGCGATGGGCGGGACGGGCTCCTACGAGCAGTACTTC.

This clonotype showed up many times. This chain uses TRBV7-9 with TRBJ2-3, with unresolved D. CDR1 and CDR2 from the germline V gene are SEHNR and FQNEAQ (reference sequence). V was pared by 7 bases and J by 4 bases, with 21 bases between. The CDR3 is 16 residues long. The CDR3 region is CASILTPASVPDTQYF. The CDR3 DNA is TGTGCCAGCATCCTCACCCCCGCGAGTGTTCCAGATACGCAGTATTTT. The variable domain in full, with the rest retrieved from reference TRBV7-9 and TRBJ2-3, is DTGVSQNPRHKITKRGQNVTFRCDPISEHNRLYWYRQTLGQGPEFLTYFQNEAQLEKSRLLSDRFSAERPKGSFSTLEIQRTEQGDSAMYLCASILTPASVPDTQYFGPGTRLTVL.

This clonotype has just a few counts. J is TRBJ2-3 and V is TRBV14; 7 bases match TRBD1. Germline loops: CDR1 SGHDN, CDR2 FVKESK. This CDR3 is 15 amino acids long. J gave up 6 bases and V 4 bases, and 10 bases lay outside the gene matches. CDR3 region: CASSPGTVEADTQYF. The CDR3 DNA reads as TGTGCCAGCAGCCCCGGGACAGTCGAAGCTGATACGCAGTATTTT.

This clonotype was seen more than once but under ten times. This sequence joins TRBV3-1 and TRBJ1-1, with TRBD1 matching 7 bases. Unmatched junction bases numbered 10, after V lost 4 bases and J lost 5 bases. The CDR3 sequence is 15 residues long. CDR1 LGHDT and CDR2 YNNKEL come from the germline V gene (reference sequence). DNA for the CDR3: TGTGCCAGCAGCCTTCGCGAGGGGGCTGGAACTGAAGCTTTCTTT. Its protein is CASSLREGAGTEAFF.

The chain combines TRBV20-1 with TRBJ1-6; no clear D. The CDR3 length is 12 residues. V was cut by 1 base and J by 7 bases, with 5 bases left in between. Per germline, CDR1 DFQATT and CDR2 SNEGSKA (reference sequence). The chain's CDR3 is CSARGENSPLHF. The CDR3, as DNA: TGCAGTGCTAGAGGGGAGAATTCACCCCTCCACTTT.

Ten or more counts support this clonotype. The gene calls are TRBV12-3 or TRBV12-4 and TRBJ1-5; no firm D call. Trimming left V 6 bases short and J 5 bases short, with 20 bases between. CDR3 size: 16 residues. In DNA form, the CDR3 reads TGTGCCAGCAGCCCTGCGGGCGACTTTATGGATCAGCCCCAGCATTTT. Its protein is CASSPAGDFMDQPQHF.

At least ten counts were recorded for this clonotype. The chain joins TRBV2 to TRBJ1-4, with D unresolved. Per germline, CDR1 SNHLY and CDR2 FYNNEI. The V end was cut by 10 bases, the J end by 6 bases, with 12 bases between. This CDR3 comprises 12 residues. In nucleotides, the CDR3 is TGTGCCACTACACCCTTGGATGAAAAACTGTTTTTT. Its translation is CATTPLDEKLFF.

There are a few counts of this clonotype. V and J are TRBV5-5 and TRBJ2-1; 7 bases map to TRBD2. Germline V gene data show CDR1 as SGHKS and CDR2 as YYEKEE (reference sequence). This CDR3 is built from 15 residues. The V segment lost 1 base and the J segment 5 bases; nucleotides outside the gene matches: 6. The CDR3 sequence: CASSLYREANNEQFF. The CDR3 coding sequence is TGTGCCAGCAGCTTGTATCGGGAGGCTAACAATGAGCAGTTCTTC.

This clonotype was counted many times. The chain combines TRBV7-3 with TRBJ2-1; D unresolved. The CDR3 runs 13 residues. Germline CDR1 reads SGHTA; CDR2 reads FQGTGA. Trimming cost V 3 bases and J 4 bases, with 7 bases left between them. The CDR3: CASSLKRYNEQFF. The CDR3 DNA reads as TGTGCCAGCAGCTTGAAAAGGTACAATGAGCAGTTCTTC.

This clonotype has at least ten counts. The chain has TRBV10-3 and TRBJ2-1; 10 bases are shared with TRBD2. The V and J ends lost 1 base and 3 bases, in that order; junction bases with no gene match: 6. Germline V gives CDR1 ENHRY, CDR2 SYGVKD. There are 17 residues in the CDR3. CDR3: CAISEWTSGNFYNEQFF. As DNA, the CDR3 is TGTGCCATCAGTGAGTGGACTAGCGGAAACTTCTACAATGAGCAGTTCTTC.

CDR3 region: CASSLRASQFF. The CDR3 DNA follows: TGTGCCAGCAGCTTACGGGCCTCTCAGTTCTTC. This chain connects TRBV11-3 to TRBJ2-1; D is unclear. The CDR3 length is 11 residues. The germline gives CDR1 SGHNT, CDR2 YENEEA. Trimming removed 2 bases from V and 13 bases from J, with 9 bases in between.

This clonotype was seen many times. The chain links TRBV5-1 to TRBJ2-7; 8 bases are a match to TRBD2. From germline, CDR1 is SGHRS and CDR2 YFSETQ. The CDR3 runs 15 residues. V lost 4 bases and J lost 0; bases outside the gene matches: 6. The DNA of the CDR3 is TGCGCCAGCAGCAGTACCGGGACTAGCTCCTACGAGCAGTACTTC. Protein sequence: CASSSTGTSSYEQYF. The full variable domain, rest sourced from reference TRBV5-1 and TRBJ2-7, is KAGVTQTPRYLIKTRGQQVTLSCSPISGHRSVSWYQQTPGQGLQFLFEYFSETQRNKGNFPGRFSGRQFSNSRSEMNVSTLELGDSALYLCASSSTGTSSYEQYFGPGTRLTVT.

The CDR3 spells CASSLGQGDTDTQYF. The DNA for the CDR3 is TGTGCCAGCAGCCTTGGACAGGGGGACACAGATACGCAGTATTTT. This sequence joins TRBV5-8 and TRBJ2-3; 10 bases map to TRBD1. The CDR3 runs to 15 residues. The V segment lost 4 bases and the J segment 2 bases; nucleotides outside the gene matches: 4. CDR1 SGHTS and CDR2 YDEGEE come from the germline V gene.

Many counts were recorded for this clonotype. V is TRBV5-1 and J is TRBJ2-1; no firm D call. The CDR3 totals 14 residues. Deletions cut 0 bases from V and 6 bases from J, with 10 bases between. Germline V CDR1 and CDR2: SGHRS, YFSETQ. Here the CDR3 reads CASSLAGSSNEQFF. The CDR3 DNA follows: TGCGCCAGCAGCTTGGCCGGGTCAAGCAATGAGCAGTTCTTC.

This clonotype was observed at least ten times. V gene TRBV20-1 combines with J gene TRBJ2-7; TRBD1 matches at 9 bases. V was pared by 3 bases and J by 7 bases, with 13 bases of the junction left unmatched. CDR1 DFQATT and CDR2 SNEGSKA come from the germline V gene (reference sequence). This CDR3 region has 15 residues. The CDR3 reads CSASTGTGSLREQYF. As DNA, the CDR3 is TGCAGTGCTAGCACCGGGACAGGGTCTTTGAGGGAGCAGTACTTC.

This clonotype was counted ten times or more. The chain joins TRBV7-9 to TRBJ2-1, with 14 bases lining up with TRBD2. The V and J ends lost 4 bases and 7 bases, in that order; junction bases with no gene match: 12. Germline V gives CDR1 SEHNR, CDR2 FQNEAQ (reference sequence). This CDR3 is 18 amino acids long. CDR3 nucleotide sequence: TGTGCCAGCAGCTCCTCCGGGACTAGCGGGAGTTTTCTTAATGAGCAGTTCTTC. As protein: CASSSSGTSGSFLNEQFF.

The rearrangement uses TRBV11-1 and TRBJ2-7; D perhaps matches TRBD1 (7 bases). The V end was cut by 5 bases, the J end by 0 bases, with 14 bases between. CDR1 is SGHAT and CDR2 is FQDESV in the germline V gene (reference sequence). The CDR3 has 15 amino acids. For the CDR3, the DNA is TGTGCCAGCAGCGGGGAGGACAGGCCCTCCTACGAGCAGTACTTC. This encodes CASSGEDRPSYEQYF.

The chain joins TRBV20-1 to TRBJ2-1, with TRBD2 matching 10 bases. The length of the CDR3 is 14 residues. The ends lost 5 bases at V and 7 bases at J; junction bases unmatched: 8. Germline CDR1 DFQATT, CDR2 SNEGSKA (reference sequence). The CDR3 region has the DNA TGCAGTGCTGCGATAGCGGGAGGAGGGAATGAGCAGTTCTTC. Protein: CSAAIAGGGNEQFF.

This clonotype has at least ten counts. The chain carries TRBV28 and TRBJ2-5, with 11 bases that match TRBD2. The trim removed 6 bases at V and 5 bases at J, leaving 8 bases unmatched. The germline CDR1 and CDR2 sequences are MDHEN and SYDVKM. The CDR3 covers 15 residues. The CDR3 sequence: CASSQLAGGGETQYF. Here the CDR3 DNA reads TGTGCCAGCAGCCAATTAGCGGGAGGGGGGGAGACCCAGTACTTC. Full variable domain (remainder filled in from reference TRBV28 and TRBJ2-5): DVKVTQSSRYLVKRTGEKVFLECVQDMDHENMFWYRQDPGLGLRLIYFSYDVKMKEKGDIPEGYSVSREKKERFSLILESASTNQTSMYLCASSQLAGGGETQYFGPGTRLLVL.

This clonotype has at least ten counts. The rearrangement joins TRBV6-1 to TRBJ2-5, with TRBD1 matching 12 bases. V gave up 6 bases and J gave up 11 bases; unmatched junction bases: 10. Germline V gene data show CDR1 as MNHNS and CDR2 as SASEGT. The CDR3 has 14 residues. The chain's CDR3 is CASRPGQGAREQYF. The CDR3 DNA reads as TGTGCCAGCAGGCCGGGACAGGGGGCAAGAGAGCAGTACTTC.